This entry features one T cell receptor beta chain sequence. Germline CDR1 reads LGHNA; CDR2 reads YNFKEQ. V lost 0 bases and J lost 0, with 6 bases in between. The length of the CDR3 is 16 residues. The data stem from a study of a mutant IDH1 vaccine in newly diagnosed glioma. Time point of the sample: baseline, week 1 (first vaccination visit). Treatment of the sample: pre-vaccination baseline after standard-of-care therapy. Assay used: immunoSEQ multiplex PCR; TCRdb lists only in-frame clones, some missing. The table includes about 46,000 clones, roughly 90% detected once. The TCR sequence derives from a middle-aged man with glioma. The chain recombines TRBV4-2 with TRBJ2-6; D is unresolved. Material: PBMCs, obtained from a glioma patient treated with radiotherapy, temozolomide or both. DNA of the CDR3: TGTGCCAGCAGCCAAGATGGGTACTCTGGGGCCAACGTCCTGACTTTC. This sequence encodes CASSQDGYSGANVLTF.